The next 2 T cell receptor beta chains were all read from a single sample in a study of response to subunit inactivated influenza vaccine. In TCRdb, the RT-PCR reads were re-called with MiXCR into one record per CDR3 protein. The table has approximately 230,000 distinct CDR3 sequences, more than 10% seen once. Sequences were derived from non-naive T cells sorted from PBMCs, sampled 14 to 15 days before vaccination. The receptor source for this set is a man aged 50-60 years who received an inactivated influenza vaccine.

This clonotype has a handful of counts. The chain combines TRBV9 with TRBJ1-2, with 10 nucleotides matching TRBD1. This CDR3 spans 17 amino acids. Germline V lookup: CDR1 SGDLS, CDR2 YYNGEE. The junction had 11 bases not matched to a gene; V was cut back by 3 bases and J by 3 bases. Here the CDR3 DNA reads TGTGCCAGCAGCGGACTGGGACAGGGGCCTTTGGACTATGGCTACACCTTC. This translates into CASSGLGQGPLDYGYTF. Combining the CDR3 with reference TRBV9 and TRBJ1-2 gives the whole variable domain DSGVTQTPKHLITATGQRVTLRCSPRSGDLSVYWYQQSLDQGLQFLIQYYNGEERAKGNILERFSAQQFPDLHSELNLSSLELGDSALYFCASSGLGQGPLDYGYTFGSGTRLTVV.

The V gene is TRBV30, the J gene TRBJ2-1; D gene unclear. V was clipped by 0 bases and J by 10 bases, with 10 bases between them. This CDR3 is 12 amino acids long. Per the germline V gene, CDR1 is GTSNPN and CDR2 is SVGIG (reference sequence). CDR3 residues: CAWSVQSTEQFF. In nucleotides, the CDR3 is TGTGCCTGGAGTGTACAATCGACGGAGCAGTTCTTC. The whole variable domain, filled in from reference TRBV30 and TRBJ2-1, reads SQTIHQWPATLVQPVGSPLSLECTVEGTSNPNLYWYRQAAGRGLQLLFYSVGIGQISSEVPQNLSASRPQDRQFILSSKKLLLSDSGFYLCAWSVQSTEQFFGPGTRLTVL.